These 30 T cell receptor beta chains came from one sample sequenced in a study of blood T cell repertoires in COVID-19. TCRdb keeps only in-frame clones here, not all; method: immunoSEQ multiplex PCR. The sample has about 230,000 clones; roughly 85% are singletons. Material for sequencing was peripheral blood. All receptors come from a man aged 40-55 years with acute or convalescent COVID-19.

The chain uses TRBV10-3 and TRBJ2-7, with a weak D call TRBD1 (5 bases). Between the trimmed V and J ends, which lost 4 bases and 4 bases, there was a span of 5 bases. This CDR3 is 11 amino acids long. The germline V gene has CDR1 ENHRY and CDR2 SYGVKD. CDR3 region: CAISAGYEQYF. The CDR3 DNA reads TGTGCCATCAGTGCAGGGTACGAGCAGTACTTC.

On this clone: The junction shows a germline mismatch at one end, possibly a read error. V gene TRBV5-1 combines with J gene TRBJ1-4, with a tentative D call TRBD1 (6 bases). CDR1 is SGHRS, CDR2 YFSETQ, per germline. The CDR3 contains 14 residues. Here the CDR3 DNA reads TGCGCCAGCAGATTGGACAGCTACAATGAAAAACTGTTTTTT. Translated, it gives CASRLDSYNEKLFF.

The chain employs TRBV6-5 and TRBJ1-5, with D possibly TRBD1 on 6 matching bases. The CDR3 has 13 residues. The germline V gene has CDR1 MNHEY and CDR2 SVGAGI. The V and J ends lost 7 bases and 7 bases respectively, with 14 bases between them. CDR3 amino acids: CASTETGFQPQHF. The CDR3 DNA is TGTGCCAGCACCGAAACAGGGTTCCAGCCCCAGCATTTT.

The rearrangement uses TRBV10-3 and TRBJ2-7; D is undetermined. Trimming cost V 2 bases and J 3 bases, with 5 bases left between them. The CDR3 length is 12 residues. Looked up from germline, CDR1 is ENHRY and CDR2 is SYGVKD. The chain's CDR3 is CAISEPFYEQYF. CDR3 bases: TGTGCCATCAGTGAGCCTTTCTACGAGCAGTACTTC.

This sequence joins TRBV10-3 and TRBJ1-2; 9 bases are shared with TRBD1. The germline V gene encodes CDR1 ENHRY and CDR2 SYGVKD. V gave up 3 bases and J gave up 1 base; unmatched junction bases: 3. The CDR3 has 15 amino acids. In DNA form, the CDR3 reads TGTGCCATCAGTGACCCGGGACAGGGTAACTATGGCTACACCTTC. It specifies CAISDPGQGNYGYTF.

The chain couples TRBV6-6 to TRBJ1-1, with D perhaps TRBD1 (6 bases). The CDR3 loop spans 14 amino acids. The ends were cut back, 2 bases at V and 3 bases at J, with 10 bases in the middle. Looked up from germline, CDR1 is MNHNY and CDR2 is SVGAGI (reference sequence). CDR3 DNA sequence: TGTGCCAGCAGTTACAGGGGGAGGGACACTGAAGCTTTCTTT. The encoded protein is CASSYRGRDTEAFF.

The chain has TRBV25-1 and TRBJ2-7; D may be TRBD1 (6 bases). Trimming pared 4 bases from V and 6 bases from J, leaving 16 bases between. Germline loops: CDR1 MGHDK, CDR2 SYGVNS. The CDR3 contains 14 residues. The CDR3 nucleotides are TGTGCCAGCAGTGGGACTGTAGGGGGTCCCGAGCAGTACTTC. It translates to CASSGTVGGPEQYF.

V and J are TRBV7-2 and TRBJ2-1; 9 nucleotides agree with TRBD2. The CDR3 is 16 amino acids. The ends lost 3 bases at V and 0 bases at J; junction bases unmatched: 3. Germline V gene data show CDR1 as SGHTA and CDR2 as FQGNSA. The CDR3 spells CASSLGRGGSYNEQFF. CDR3 in DNA: TGTGCCAGCAGCTTGGGGCGGGGGGGCTCCTACAATGAGCAGTTCTTC.

Notes on this clone: An end of the junction differs from the germline gene, which may be a read error. V and J are TRBV19 and TRBJ1-1, with 7 bases aligning to TRBD1. CDR3 length equals 14 residues. Germline values: CDR1 LNHDA, CDR2 SQIVND (reference sequence). CDR3: CVSSLTRGHTEAFF. As DNA, the CDR3 is TGTGTCAGTAGCCTGACAAGGGGGCACACTGAAGCTTTCTTT.

This clone was observed a few times. The V call is TRBV6-6, the J call TRBJ2-3; 7 bases are a match to TRBD2. The germline CDR1 and CDR2 sequences are MNHNY and SVGAGI (reference sequence). Trimming took 5 bases from V and 7 from J; bases not matched to a gene: 3. The CDR3 length is 12 residues. The DNA of the CDR3 is TGTGCCAGCAGTGCGACTAGCAATACGCAGTATTTT. Translation gives CASSATSNTQYF.

The J gene is TRBJ2-3, the V gene TRBV11-2, with 9 bases matching TRBD2. Germline trimming cut 1 base from V and 6 bases from J; bases unmatched to any gene: 8. The CDR3 length is 16 residues. In germline, CDR1 is SGHAT, CDR2 FQNNGV. The CDR3 spells CASSLGRGGASDTQYF. As DNA, the CDR3 is TGTGCCAGCAGCTTAGGTCGCGGGGGGGCCTCGGATACGCAGTATTTT. The entire variable domain, with the rest obtained from reference TRBV11-2 and TRBJ2-3, is as follows: EAGVAQSPRYKIIEKRQSVAFWCNPISGHATLYWYQQILGQGPKLLIQFQNNGVVDDSQLPKDRFSAERLKGVDSTLKIQPAKLEDSAVYLCASSLGRGGASDTQYFGPGTRLTVL.

This clone was picked up one time. The rearrangement uses TRBV19 and TRBJ2-4; D is unclear. The CDR3 spans 15 residues. V was pared by 5 bases and J by 5 bases, with 16 bases between. CDR1 is LNHDA, CDR2 SQIVND, per germline (reference sequence). The CDR3 loop is CASSLQPRPQNIQYF. For the CDR3, the DNA is TGTGCCAGTAGTCTGCAGCCGCGGCCCCAAAACATTCAGTACTTC. Full variable domain (rest looked up from reference TRBV19 and TRBJ2-4): DGGITQSPKYLFRKEGQNVTLSCEQNLNHDAMYWYRQDPGQGLRLIYYSQIVNDFQKGDIAEGYSVSREKKESFPLTVTSAQKNPTAFYLCASSLQPRPQNIQYFGAGTRLSVL.

This clone was seen a handful of times. The genes are TRBV27 and TRBJ2-5; tentatively, D is TRBD1 (6 bases). Germline V gene lookup returns CDR1 MNHEY and CDR2 SMNVEV (reference sequence). This CDR3 is built from 16 residues. V lost 7 bases, J lost 1 base, and 19 bases lay in between. The CDR3 region is CASTATVGGIQETQYF. CDR3 nucleotide sequence: TGTGCCAGCACCGCCACAGTAGGGGGAATCCAAGAGACCCAGTACTTC.

The CDR3 DNA sequence: TGTGCCAGCAGCTGGACACCGAGCTCTGGAAACACCATATATTTT. This sequence encodes CASSWTPSSGNTIYF. This rearrangement joins TRBV7-2 to TRBJ1-3; D might be TRBD1 (5 bases). Germline CDR1 reads SGHTA; CDR2 reads FQGNSA. V gave up 4 bases and J gave up 0 bases, with 10 bases separating them. The CDR3 contains 15 residues.

The chain joins TRBV7-2 to TRBJ1-4; D is unclear. V shed 5 bases and J shed 0 bases, with 10 bases lying between them. CDR3 length equals 15 residues. CDR1 and CDR2 (germline): SGHTA, FQGNSA. For the CDR3, the DNA is TGTGCCAGCAGCCCTTCGAGGGCAACTAATGAAAAACTGTTTTTT. Its protein is CASSPSRATNEKLFF. Full variable domain (rest looked up from reference TRBV7-2 and TRBJ1-4): GAGVSQSPSNKVTEKGKDVELRCDPISGHTALYWYRQSLGQGLEFLIYFQGNSAPDKSGLPSDRFSAERTGGSVSTLTIQRTQQEDSAVYLCASSPSRATNEKLFFGSGTQLSVL.

J is TRBJ2-3 and V is TRBV7-2; the match to TRBD2 covers 7 bases. From germline, CDR1 is SGHTA and CDR2 FQGNSA. V dropped 6 bases and J dropped 6; count of bases not matched to a gene: 12. CDR3 length: 15 residues. CDR3 loop: CASSLGGVGMDTQYF. CDR3 DNA sequence: TGTGCCAGCAGTTTGGGGGGGGTTGGCATGGATACGCAGTATTTT.

This clone was seen more than once but under ten times. The rearrangement uses TRBV19 and TRBJ1-1, with D tentatively TRBD1 (6 bases). Germline assignment: CDR1 LNHDA and CDR2 SQIVND (reference sequence). The CDR3 is made up of 16 amino acids. V dropped 6 bases and J dropped 5 bases, with 22 bases sitting between them. CDR3: CASSKFPSGGLTEAFF. The CDR3 DNA follows: TGTGCCAGTAGCAAATTTCCTTCGGGGGGCTTGACTGAAGCTTTCTTT.

The sample holds one count of this clone. The gene calls are TRBV5-1 and TRBJ1-4; D may be TRBD1 (5 bases). Trimming stripped 0 bases from V and 7 bases from J, with 16 bases between. The CDR3 is made up of 16 amino acids. Per the germline V gene, CDR1 is SGHRS and CDR2 is YFSETQ. In DNA form, the CDR3 reads TGCGCCAGCAGCTTGGCCCCGACAGCACAGTCTGAAAAACTGTTTTTT. This gives the protein CASSLAPTAQSEKLFF.

The chain's CDR3 is CASSRGGGYVSEAFF. CDR3 bases: TGTGCCAGCAGCCGAGGCGGCGGGTACGTCTCTGAAGCTTTCTTT. The chain combines TRBV14 with TRBJ1-1; D ambiguous. CDR1 is SGHDN, CDR2 FVKESK, per germline. The CDR3 is 15 amino acids. V lost 4 bases and J lost 6, with 18 bases in between.

The CDR3 loop reads CASSEWGRGQGNQPQHF. The DNA for the CDR3 is TGTGCCAGCAGTGAATGGGGACGGGGACAGGGCAATCAGCCCCAGCATTTT. This sequence joins TRBV2 and TRBJ1-5; TRBD1 matches at 8 bases. This CDR3 is built from 17 residues. Trimming removed 2 bases from V and 2 bases from J; junction bases left unmatched: 8. Germline values: CDR1 SNHLY, CDR2 FYNNEI.

This clone has just a few counts. The rearrangement links TRBV19 to TRBJ1-1, with 7 bases matching TRBD1. V was pared by 6 bases and J by 7 bases, with 8 bases of the junction left unmatched. CDR3 length equals 13 residues. Germline V gene data show CDR1 as LNHDA and CDR2 as SQIVND (reference sequence). In nucleotides, the CDR3 is TGTGCCAGTAGAAAGGGGGCGAGTAATGAAGCTTTCTTT. It codes for CASRKGASNEAFF.

This clone was seen a handful of times. This rearrangement joins TRBV11-2 to TRBJ1-1; no clear D gene. This CDR3 spans 12 amino acids. Deletions cut 0 bases from V and 7 bases from J, with 6 bases between. The germline CDR1 and CDR2 sequences are SGHAT and FQNNGV. The DNA of the CDR3 is TGTGCCAGCAGCTTAGATCCCCATGAAGCTTTCTTT. This translates into CASSLDPHEAFF.

The chain has TRBV5-1 and TRBJ1-3; weak D call: TRBD1 (6 bases). This CDR3 comprises 15 residues. CDR1 is SGHRS, CDR2 YFSETQ, per germline. V dropped 0 bases and J dropped 7 bases, with 14 bases sitting between them. The CDR3 reads CASSLDALQGNTIYF. Written as DNA, the CDR3 is TGCGCCAGCAGCTTGGACGCCCTTCAGGGGAACACCATATATTTT.

This chain links TRBV5-4 with TRBJ2-7, with TRBD1 identical over 10 bases. CDR3 length: 16 amino acids. From germline, CDR1 is SGHNT and CDR2 YYREEE (reference sequence). V trimming: 2 bases; J trimming: 8 bases; junction bases outside the gene matches: 13. CDR3 region: CASSFEGDRGGYQQYF. In DNA form, the CDR3 reads TGTGCCAGCAGCTTTGAGGGGGACAGGGGAGGCTATCAGCAGTACTTC.

The chain joins TRBV14 to TRBJ2-1, with unresolved D. The CDR3 contains 13 residues. Trimming removed 1 base at V and 10 bases at J, with 11 bases between. Per the germline V gene, CDR1 is SGHDN and CDR2 is FVKESK. CDR3 nucleotide sequence: TGTGCCAGCAGCCAAGTAGAGGAGAAAGAGCAGTTCTTC. Protein sequence: CASSQVEEKEQFF.

J is TRBJ2-1 and V is TRBV7-9; a weak D match, TRBD2 (7 bases). This CDR3 contains 16 residues. Per germline, CDR1 SEHNR and CDR2 FQNEAQ (reference sequence). Trimming removed 3 bases at V and 3 bases at J, with 15 bases between. The CDR3 sequence: CASSFAGRGDYNEQFF. DNA of the CDR3: TGTGCCAGCAGCTTTGCAGGGAGGGGGGACTACAATGAGCAGTTCTTC.

The chain links TRBV5-6 to TRBJ1-5, with 9 bases that match TRBD1. V lost 0 bases, J lost 5 bases, and 6 bases stayed unmatched. The CDR3 covers 16 residues. The V gene's germline CDR1 is SGHDT and CDR2 YYEEEE. For the CDR3, the DNA is TGTGCCAGCAGCTTGGCCGGGGACAGGGAAGATCAGCCCCAGCATTTT. Protein product: CASSLAGDREDQPQHF.

This chain uses TRBV27 with TRBJ1-6, with no clear D. CDR3 length equals 14 residues. CDR1 and CDR2 (germline): MNHEY, SMNVEV (reference sequence). V was trimmed by 2 bases and J by 9 bases, leaving 11 bases between them. The CDR3 sequence: CASSLAHGTSPLHF. CDR3 nucleotides: TGTGCCAGCAGTTTAGCACATGGTACTTCACCCCTCCACTTT.

This clone has a single count. V is TRBV5-4 and J is TRBJ2-5; 11 bases are a match to TRBD2. The V gene's germline CDR1 is SGHNT and CDR2 YYREEE (reference sequence). Trimming cost V 6 bases and J 2 bases; bases outside gene matches: 6. This CDR3 is 15 amino acids long. This CDR3 is CASNLAGGPQETQYF. The CDR3 DNA is TGTGCCAGCAACCTAGCGGGGGGCCCGCAAGAGACCCAGTACTTC.

This rearrangement joins TRBV30 to TRBJ1-2; maybe TRBD1 (6 bases). The CDR3 loop spans 12 amino acids. V gave up 5 bases and J gave up 5 bases, with 12 bases separating them. Germline V gene sequence: CDR1 GTSNPN, CDR2 SVGIG (reference sequence). The CDR3 nucleotides read TGTGCCTGGGACAGGACAACTTATGGCTACACCTTC. Translated: CAWDRTTYGYTF.